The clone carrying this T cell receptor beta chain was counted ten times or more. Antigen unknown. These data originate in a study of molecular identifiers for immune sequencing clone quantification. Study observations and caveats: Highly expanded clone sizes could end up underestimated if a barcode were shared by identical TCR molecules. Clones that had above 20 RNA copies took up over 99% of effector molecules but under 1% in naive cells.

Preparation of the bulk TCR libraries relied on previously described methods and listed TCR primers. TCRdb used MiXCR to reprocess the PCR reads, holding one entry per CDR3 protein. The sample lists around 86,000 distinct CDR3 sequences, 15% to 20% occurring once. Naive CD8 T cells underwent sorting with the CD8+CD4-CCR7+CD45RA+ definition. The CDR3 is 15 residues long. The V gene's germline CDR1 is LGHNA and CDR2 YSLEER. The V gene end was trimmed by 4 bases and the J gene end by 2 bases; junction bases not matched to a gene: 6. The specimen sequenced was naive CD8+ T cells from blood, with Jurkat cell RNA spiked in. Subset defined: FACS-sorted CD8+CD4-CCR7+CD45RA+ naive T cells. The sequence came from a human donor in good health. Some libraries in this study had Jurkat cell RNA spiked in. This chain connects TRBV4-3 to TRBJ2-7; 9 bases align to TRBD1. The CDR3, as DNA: TGCGCCAGCAGCCCAGGGACAGGGAAAACCTACGAGCAGTACTTC. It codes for CASSPGTGKTYEQYF.